This T cell receptor (beta chain) was documented in a study of T cell responses to AZD1222 COVID-19 vaccine. Findings of the study overall: Baseline testing showed seropositivity in only a handful of AZD1222 recipients.

Here immunoSEQ multiplex PCR was the method, and the copy in TCRdb shows in-frame clones only, minus some. Among roughly 97,000 clones listed, about 93% were seen once. Note on this clone: Antigen specificity is unknown.

The input for sequencing was peripheral blood, taken on day 0 of AZD1222 vaccination. The source is an adult in good health.

CDR3 coding DNA: TGTGCCAGCAGCTACCGGACTCAGCCCCAGCATTTT. Amino acid sequence: CASSYRTQPQHF. The V gene is TRBV3-1 (or the pseudogene TRBV3-2), the J gene TRBJ1-5; D is undetermined. The CDR3 loop spans 12 amino acids. The germline V and J ends were trimmed by 5 bases and 6 bases, with 8 bases remaining between them. Germline-derived CDR1 and CDR2 are LGHDT and YNNKEL (reference sequence).